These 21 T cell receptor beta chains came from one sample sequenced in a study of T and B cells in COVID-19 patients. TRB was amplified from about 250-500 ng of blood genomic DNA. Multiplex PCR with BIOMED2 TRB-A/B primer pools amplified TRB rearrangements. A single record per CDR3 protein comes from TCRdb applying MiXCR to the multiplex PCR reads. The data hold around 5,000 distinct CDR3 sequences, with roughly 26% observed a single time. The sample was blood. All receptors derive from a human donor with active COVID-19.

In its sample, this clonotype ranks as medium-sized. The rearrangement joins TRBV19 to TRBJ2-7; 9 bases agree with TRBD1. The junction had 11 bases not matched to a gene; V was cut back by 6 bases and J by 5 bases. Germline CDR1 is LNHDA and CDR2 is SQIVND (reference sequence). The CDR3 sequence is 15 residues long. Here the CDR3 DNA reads TGTGCCAGTAGCACAACCCCCACAGGGGGCGACGAGCAGTACTTC. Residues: CASSTTPTGGDEQYF. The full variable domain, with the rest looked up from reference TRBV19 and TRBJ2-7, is DGGITQSPKYLFRKEGQNVTLSCEQNLNHDAMYWYRQDPGQGLRLIYYSQIVNDFQKGDIAEGYSVSREKKESFPLTVTSAQKNPTAFYLCASSTTPTGGDEQYFGPGTRLTVT.

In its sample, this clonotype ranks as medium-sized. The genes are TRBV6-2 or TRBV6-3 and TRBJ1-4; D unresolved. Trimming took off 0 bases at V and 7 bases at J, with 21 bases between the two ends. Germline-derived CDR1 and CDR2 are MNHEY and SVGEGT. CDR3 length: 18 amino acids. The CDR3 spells CASSYSERRAAISEKLFF. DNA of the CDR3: TGTGCCAGCAGTTACTCAGAACGACGGGCAGCGATTAGTGAAAAACTGTTTTTT.

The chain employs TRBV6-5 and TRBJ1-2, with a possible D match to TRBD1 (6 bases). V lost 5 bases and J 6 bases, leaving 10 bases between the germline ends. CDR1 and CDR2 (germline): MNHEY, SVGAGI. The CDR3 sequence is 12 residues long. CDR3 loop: CASSGGADGYTF. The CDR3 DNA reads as TGTGCCAGCAGTGGGGGGGCTGATGGCTACACCTTC.

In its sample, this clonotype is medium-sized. CDR3 residues: CASSGRELAGGNEQFF. The CDR3 nucleotides read TGTGCCAGCAGTGGAAGGGAACTAGCGGGGGGAAATGAGCAGTTCTTC. This sequence joins TRBV6-2 or TRBV6-3 and TRBJ2-1; 12 bases align to TRBD2. CDR3 length equals 16 residues. V shed 5 bases, J shed 7 bases, and the junction held 9 bases outside the gene matches. Per germline, CDR1 MNHEY and CDR2 SVGEGT.

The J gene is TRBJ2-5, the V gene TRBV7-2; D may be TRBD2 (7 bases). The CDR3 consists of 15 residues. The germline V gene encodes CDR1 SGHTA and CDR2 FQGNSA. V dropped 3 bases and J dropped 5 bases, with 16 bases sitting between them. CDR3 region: CASSFAGARRETQYF. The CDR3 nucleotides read TGTGCCAGCAGCTTCGCGGGGGCCCGTCGGGAGACCCAGTACTTC.

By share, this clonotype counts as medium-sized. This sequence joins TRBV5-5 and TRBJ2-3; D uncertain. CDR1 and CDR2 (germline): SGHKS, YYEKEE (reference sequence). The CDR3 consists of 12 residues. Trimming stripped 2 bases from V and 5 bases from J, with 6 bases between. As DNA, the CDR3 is TGTGCCAGCAGCTTAATCGAAGATACGCAGTATTTT. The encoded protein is CASSLIEDTQYF. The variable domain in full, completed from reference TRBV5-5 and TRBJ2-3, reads DAGVTQSPTHLIKTRGQQVTLRCSPISGHKSVSWYQQVLGQGPQFIFQYYEKEERGRGNFPDRFSARQFPNYSSELNVNALLLGDSALYLCASSLIEDTQYFGPGTRLTVL.

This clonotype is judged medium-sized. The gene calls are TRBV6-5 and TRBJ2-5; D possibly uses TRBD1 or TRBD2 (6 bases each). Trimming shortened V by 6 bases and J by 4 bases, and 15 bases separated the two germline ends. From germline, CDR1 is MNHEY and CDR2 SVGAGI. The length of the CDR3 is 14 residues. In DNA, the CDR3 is TGTGCCAGCAGGCGAAGGGGGGCATCAGAGACCCAGTACTTC. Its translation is CASRRRGASETQYF.

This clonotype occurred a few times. The CDR3 loop reads CASSFSADNYGYTF. CDR3 bases: TGTGCCAGCAGCTTCTCAGCTGATAACTATGGCTACACCTTC. The chain recombines TRBV7-9 with TRBJ1-2, with D uncertain. Germline lookup yields CDR1 SEHNR and CDR2 FQNEAQ (reference sequence). This CDR3 is built from 14 residues. V was trimmed by 3 bases and J by 1 base, leaving 9 bases between them. The full variable domain, completed using reference TRBV7-9 and TRBJ1-2, is DTGVSQNPRHKITKRGQNVTFRCDPISEHNRLYWYRQTLGQGPEFLTYFQNEAQLEKSRLLSDRFSAERPKGSFSTLEIQRTEQGDSAMYLCASSFSADNYGYTFGSGTRLTVV.

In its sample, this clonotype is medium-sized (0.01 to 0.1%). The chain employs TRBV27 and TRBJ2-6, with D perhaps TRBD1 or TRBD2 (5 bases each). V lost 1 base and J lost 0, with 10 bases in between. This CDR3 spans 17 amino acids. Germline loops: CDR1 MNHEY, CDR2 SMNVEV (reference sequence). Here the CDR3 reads CASSLFGASSGANVLTF. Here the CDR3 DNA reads TGTGCCAGCAGTTTATTCGGGGCGAGCTCTGGGGCCAACGTCCTGACTTTC.

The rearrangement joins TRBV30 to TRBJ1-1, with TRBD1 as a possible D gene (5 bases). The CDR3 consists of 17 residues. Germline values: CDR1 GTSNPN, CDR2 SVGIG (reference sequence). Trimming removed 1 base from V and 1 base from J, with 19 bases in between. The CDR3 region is CAWSALSPNGGNTEAFF. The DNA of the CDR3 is TGTGCCTGGAGTGCCTTATCCCCAAATGGGGGGAACACTGAAGCTTTCTTT.

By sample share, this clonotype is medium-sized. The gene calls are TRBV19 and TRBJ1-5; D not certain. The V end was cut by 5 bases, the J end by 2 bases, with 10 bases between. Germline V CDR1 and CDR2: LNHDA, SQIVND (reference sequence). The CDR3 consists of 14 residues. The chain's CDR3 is CASSLGLGNQPQHF. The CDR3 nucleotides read TGTGCCAGTAGTCTAGGGTTAGGCAATCAGCCCCAGCATTTT.

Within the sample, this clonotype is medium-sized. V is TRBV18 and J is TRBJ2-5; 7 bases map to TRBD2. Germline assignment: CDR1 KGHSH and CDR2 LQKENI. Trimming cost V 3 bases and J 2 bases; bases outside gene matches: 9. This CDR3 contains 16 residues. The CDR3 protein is CASSPNARTRQETQYF. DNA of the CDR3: TGTGCCAGCTCACCCAACGCCCGGACTAGACAAGAGACCCAGTACTTC.

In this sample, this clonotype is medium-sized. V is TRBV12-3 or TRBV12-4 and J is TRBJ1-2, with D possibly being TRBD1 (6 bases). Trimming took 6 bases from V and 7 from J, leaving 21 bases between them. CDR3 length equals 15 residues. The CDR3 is CASSILGRRGGGYTF. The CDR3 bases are TGTGCCAGCAGCATACTTGGGCGCAGGGGAGGTGGCTACACCTTC.

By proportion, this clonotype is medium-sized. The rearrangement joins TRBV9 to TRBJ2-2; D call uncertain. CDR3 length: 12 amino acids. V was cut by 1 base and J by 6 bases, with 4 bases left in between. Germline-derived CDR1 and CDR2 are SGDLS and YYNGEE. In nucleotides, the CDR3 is TGTGCCAGCAGCGTATCCTCCGGGGAGCTGTTTTTT. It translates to CASSVSSGELFF. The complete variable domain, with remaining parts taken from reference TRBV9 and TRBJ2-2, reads DSGVTQTPKHLITATGQRVTLRCSPRSGDLSVYWYQQSLDQGLQFLIQYYNGEERAKGNILERFSAQQFPDLHSELNLSSLELGDSALYFCASSVSSGELFFGEGSRLTVL.

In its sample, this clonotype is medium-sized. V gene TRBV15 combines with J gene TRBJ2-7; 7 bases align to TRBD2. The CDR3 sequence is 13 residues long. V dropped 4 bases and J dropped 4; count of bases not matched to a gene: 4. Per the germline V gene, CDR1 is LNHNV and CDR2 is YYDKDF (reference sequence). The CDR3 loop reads CATSTSLAYEQYF. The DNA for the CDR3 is TGTGCCACCAGCACCTCACTAGCGTACGAGCAGTACTTC.

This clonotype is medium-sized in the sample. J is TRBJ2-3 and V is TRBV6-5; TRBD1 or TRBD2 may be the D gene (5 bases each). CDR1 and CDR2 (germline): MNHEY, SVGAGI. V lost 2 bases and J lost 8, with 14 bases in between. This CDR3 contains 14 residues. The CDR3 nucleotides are TGTGCCAGCAGTTACCAGGGAGCCTGGGGTACGCAGTATTTT. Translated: CASSYQGAWGTQYF.

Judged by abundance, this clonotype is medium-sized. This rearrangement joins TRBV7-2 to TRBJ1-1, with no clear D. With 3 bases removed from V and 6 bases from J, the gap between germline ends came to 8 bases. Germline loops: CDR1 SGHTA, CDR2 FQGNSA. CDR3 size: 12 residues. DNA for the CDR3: TGTGCCAGCAGCTTCCTCCGGCCTGAAGCTTTCTTT. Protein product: CASSFLRPEAFF.

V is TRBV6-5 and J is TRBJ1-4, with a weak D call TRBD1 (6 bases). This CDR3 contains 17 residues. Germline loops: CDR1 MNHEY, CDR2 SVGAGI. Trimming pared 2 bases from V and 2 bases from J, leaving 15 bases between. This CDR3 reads CASSYGRGWATNEKLFF. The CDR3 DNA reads TGTGCCAGCAGTTACGGGAGGGGGTGGGCGACTAATGAAAAACTGTTTTTT.

The CDR3 loop is CASSLKGNEQYF. The CDR3 bases are TGTGCCAGCAGCCTTAAGGGAAACGAGCAGTACTTC. The rearrangement uses TRBV7-2 and TRBJ2-7; D is unresolved. This CDR3 is built from 12 residues. Germline values: CDR1 SGHTA, CDR2 FQGNSA. V shed 5 bases and J shed 5 bases, with 10 bases lying between them.

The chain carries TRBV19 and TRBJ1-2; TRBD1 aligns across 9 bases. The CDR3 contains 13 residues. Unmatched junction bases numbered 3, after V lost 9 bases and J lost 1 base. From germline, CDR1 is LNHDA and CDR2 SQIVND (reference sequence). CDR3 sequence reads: CASQTGGNYGYTF. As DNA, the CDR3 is TGTGCCAGCCAGACAGGGGGTAACTATGGCTACACCTTC.

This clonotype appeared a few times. The CDR3 region has the DNA TGTGCCAGCGGGAGTATCAATCAGCCCCAGCATTTT. It codes for CASGSINQPQHF. The rearrangement joins TRBV6-6 to TRBJ1-5; D ambiguous. V was trimmed by 8 bases and J by 3 bases, leaving 8 bases between them. CDR3 length: 12 amino acids. CDR1 and CDR2 from the germline V gene are MNHNY and SVGAGI (reference sequence).